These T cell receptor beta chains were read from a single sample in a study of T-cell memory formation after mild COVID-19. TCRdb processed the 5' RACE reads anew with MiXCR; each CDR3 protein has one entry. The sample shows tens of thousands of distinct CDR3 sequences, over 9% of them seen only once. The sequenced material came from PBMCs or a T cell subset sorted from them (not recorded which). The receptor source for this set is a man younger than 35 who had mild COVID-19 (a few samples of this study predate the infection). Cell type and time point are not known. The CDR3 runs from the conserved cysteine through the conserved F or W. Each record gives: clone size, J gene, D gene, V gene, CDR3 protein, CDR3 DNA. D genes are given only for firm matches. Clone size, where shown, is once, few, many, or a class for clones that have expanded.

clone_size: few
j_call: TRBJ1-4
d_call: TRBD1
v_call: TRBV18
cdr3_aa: CASSPPGTVRGEKLFF
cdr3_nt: TGTGCCAGCTCACCACCGGGGACAGTAAGAGGAGAAAAACTGTTTTTT

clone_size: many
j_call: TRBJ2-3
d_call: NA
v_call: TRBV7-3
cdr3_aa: CASSTGGRGITDTQYF
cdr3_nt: TGTGCCAGCAGCACTGGGGGGCGGGGGATCACAGATACGCAGTATTTT

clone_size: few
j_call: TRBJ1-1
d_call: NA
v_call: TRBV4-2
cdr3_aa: CASRFGRNTEAFF
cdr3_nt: TGTGCCAGCCGCTTCGGCCGAAACACTGAAGCTTTCTTT

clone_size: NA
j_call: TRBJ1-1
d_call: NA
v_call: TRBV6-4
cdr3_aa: CASSDLLTGQAFF
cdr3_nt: TGTGCCAGCAGTGACCTTTTGACAGGTCAAGCTTTCTTT

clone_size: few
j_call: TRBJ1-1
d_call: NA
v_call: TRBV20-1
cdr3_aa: CSARVALLGTEAFF
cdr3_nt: TGCAGTGCTAGAGTCGCACTCCTGGGGACTGAAGCTTTCTTT

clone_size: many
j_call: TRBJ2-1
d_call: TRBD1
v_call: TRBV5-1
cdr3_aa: CASSFPAGTGMNEQFF
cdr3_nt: TGCGCCAGCAGCTTCCCTGCCGGGACAGGGATGAATGAGCAGTTCTTC

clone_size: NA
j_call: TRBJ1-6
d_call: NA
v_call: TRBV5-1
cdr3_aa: CASSPGRSSYNSPLHF
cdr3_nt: TGCGCCAGCAGCCCGGGACGGAGCTCCTATAATTCACCCCTCCACTTT

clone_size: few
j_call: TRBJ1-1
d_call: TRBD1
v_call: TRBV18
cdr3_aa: CASSAGTDNTEAFF
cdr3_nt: TGTGCCAGCTCAGCCGGGACAGATAACACTGAAGCTTTCTTT

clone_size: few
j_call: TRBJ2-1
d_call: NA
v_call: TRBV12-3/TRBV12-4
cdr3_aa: CASSLPGGDEQFF
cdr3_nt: TGTGCCAGCAGTCTTCCTGGGGGAGATGAGCAGTTCTTC

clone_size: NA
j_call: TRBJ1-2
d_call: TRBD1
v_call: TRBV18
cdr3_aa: CASSPRDRNNVLGYTF
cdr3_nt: TGTGCCAGCTCACCACGGGACAGGAACAATGTCCTTGGCTACACCTTC

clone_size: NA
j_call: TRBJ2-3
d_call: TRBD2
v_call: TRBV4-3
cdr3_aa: CASSQEYLAGGHFPDTQYF
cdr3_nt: TGCGCCAGCAGCCAAGAGTACCTAGCGGGGGGGCATTTCCCAGATACGCAGTATTTT

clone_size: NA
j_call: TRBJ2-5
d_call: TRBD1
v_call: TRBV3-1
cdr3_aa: CASSPGDRGQETQYF
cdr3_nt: TGTGCCAGCAGCCCCGGGGACAGGGGGCAAGAGACCCAGTACTTC

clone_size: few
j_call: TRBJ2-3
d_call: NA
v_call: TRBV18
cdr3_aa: CASSPPGPGVSTDTQYF
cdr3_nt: TGTGCCAGCTCACCACCTGGCCCCGGGGTTAGCACAGATACGCAGTATTTT

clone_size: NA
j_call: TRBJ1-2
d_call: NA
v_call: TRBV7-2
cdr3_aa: CASRGPQGFSANYGYTF
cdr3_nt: TGTGCCAGCAGGGGACCACAGGGTTTCAGTGCTAACTATGGCTACACCTTC

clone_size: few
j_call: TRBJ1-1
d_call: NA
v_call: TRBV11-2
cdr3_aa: CASSPGRGNTEAFF
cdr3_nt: TGTGCCAGCAGCCCGGGCCGTGGGAACACTGAAGCTTTCTTT

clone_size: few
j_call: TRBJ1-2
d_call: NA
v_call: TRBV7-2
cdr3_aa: CASSLRIRQATNYGYTF
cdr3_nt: TGTGCCAGCAGCTTACGTATCCGACAGGCGACTAACTATGGCTACACCTTC

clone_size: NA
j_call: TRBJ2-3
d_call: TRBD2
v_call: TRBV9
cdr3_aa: CASSGLAGGFTDTQYF
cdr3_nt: TGTGCCAGCAGCGGCTTAGCGGGGGGGTTCACAGATACGCAGTATTTT

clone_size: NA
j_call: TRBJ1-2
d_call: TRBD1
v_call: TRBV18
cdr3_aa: CASSPNPGQGTTNYGYTF
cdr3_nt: TGTGCCAGCTCACCCAATCCGGGACAGGGGACTACTAACTATGGCTACACCTTC

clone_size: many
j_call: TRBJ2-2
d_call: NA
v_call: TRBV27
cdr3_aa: CASGLGELFF
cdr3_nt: TGTGCCAGCGGGTTGGGGGAGCTGTTTTTT

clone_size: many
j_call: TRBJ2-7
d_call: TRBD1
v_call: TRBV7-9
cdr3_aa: CASTLKFGTGRYEQYF
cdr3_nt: TGTGCCAGCACTCTTAAGTTCGGGACAGGACGCTACGAGCAGTACTTC

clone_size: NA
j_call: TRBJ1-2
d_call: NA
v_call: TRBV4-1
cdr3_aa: CASSAGTQTNYGYTF
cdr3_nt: TGCGCCAGCAGCGCCGGGACACAGACTAACTATGGCTACACCTTC

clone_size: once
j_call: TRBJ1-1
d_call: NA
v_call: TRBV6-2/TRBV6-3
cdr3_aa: CASSAPGSTEAFF
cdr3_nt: TGTGCCAGCAGTGCACCAGGGAGCACTGAAGCTTTCTTT

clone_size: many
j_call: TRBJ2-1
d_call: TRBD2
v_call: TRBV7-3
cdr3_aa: CASSLTSGGGEQFF
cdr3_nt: TGTGCCAGCAGCTTAACCAGCGGGGGAGGTGAGCAGTTCTTC

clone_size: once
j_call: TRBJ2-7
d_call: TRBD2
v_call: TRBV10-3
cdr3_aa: CAISDVGGYEQYF
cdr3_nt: TGTGCCATCAGTGACGTGGGGGGGTACGAGCAGTACTTC

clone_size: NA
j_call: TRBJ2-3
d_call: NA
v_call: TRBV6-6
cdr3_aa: CASRAEGPAQYF
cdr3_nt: TGTGCCAGCCGGGCTGAGGGCCCTGCGCAGTATTTT

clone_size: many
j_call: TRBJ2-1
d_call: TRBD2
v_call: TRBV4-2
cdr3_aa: CASSQAGTSGWLEQFF
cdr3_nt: TGTGCCAGCAGCCAAGCCGGGACTAGCGGGTGGTTGGAGCAGTTCTTC

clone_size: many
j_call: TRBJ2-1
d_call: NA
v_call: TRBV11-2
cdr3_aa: CASSLGVEEQFF
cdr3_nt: TGTGCCAGCAGCTTAGGGGTAGAGGAGCAGTTCTTC

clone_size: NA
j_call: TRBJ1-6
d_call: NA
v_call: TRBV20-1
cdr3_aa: CSAISGGGEKSPLHF
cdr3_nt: TGCAGTGCAATCAGTGGTGGGGGCGAAAAGTCACCCCTCCACTTT

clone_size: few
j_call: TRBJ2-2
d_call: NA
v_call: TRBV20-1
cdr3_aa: CSASPGGELFF
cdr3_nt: TGCAGTGCTAGTCCCGGCGGGGAGCTGTTTTTT

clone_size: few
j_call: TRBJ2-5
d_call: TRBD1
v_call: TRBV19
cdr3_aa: CASSIGAGGHIETQYF
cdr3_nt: TGTGCCAGTAGTATAGGCGCAGGGGGTCATATAGAGACCCAGTACTTC

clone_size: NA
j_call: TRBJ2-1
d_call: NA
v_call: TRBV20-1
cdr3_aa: CSALMHEQFF
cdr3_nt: TGCAGTGCTCTCATGCATGAGCAGTTCTTC

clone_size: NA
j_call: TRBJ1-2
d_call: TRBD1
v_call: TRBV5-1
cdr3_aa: CASGQGMDGYTF
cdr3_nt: TGCGCCAGTGGACAGGGGATGGATGGCTACACCTTC

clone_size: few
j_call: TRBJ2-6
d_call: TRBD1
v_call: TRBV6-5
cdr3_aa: CASTRQGFGANVLTF
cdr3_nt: TGTGCCAGCACCAGACAGGGTTTTGGGGCCAACGTCCTGACTTTC

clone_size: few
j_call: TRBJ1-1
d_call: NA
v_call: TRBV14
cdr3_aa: CASSQDGAGWTEAFF
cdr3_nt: TGTGCCAGCAGCCAAGATGGGGCAGGGTGGACTGAAGCTTTCTTT

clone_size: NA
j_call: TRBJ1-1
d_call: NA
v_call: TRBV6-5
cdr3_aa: CASRGAENTEAFF
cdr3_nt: TGTGCCAGCAGGGGGGCAGAGAACACTGAAGCTTTCTTT

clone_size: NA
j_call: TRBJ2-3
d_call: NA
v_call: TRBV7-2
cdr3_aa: CASSFAGLFTDTQYF
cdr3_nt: TGTGCCAGCAGCTTCGCAGGACTTTTTACAGATACGCAGTATTTT

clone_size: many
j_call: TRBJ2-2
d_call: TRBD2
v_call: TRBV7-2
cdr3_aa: CASSPRDYPRGDGELFF
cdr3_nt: TGTGCCAGCAGCCCTCGGGACTACCCCCGTGGAGACGGGGAGCTGTTTTTT

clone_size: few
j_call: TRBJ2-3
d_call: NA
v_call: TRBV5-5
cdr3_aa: CASRFRDGVVTDTQYF
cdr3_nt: TGTGCCAGCCGGTTCCGTGATGGGGTAGTCACAGATACGCAGTATTTT

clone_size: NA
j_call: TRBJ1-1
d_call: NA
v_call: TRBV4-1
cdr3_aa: CASSQADKNTEAFF
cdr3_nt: TGCGCCAGCAGCCAAGCGGACAAGAACACTGAAGCTTTCTTT

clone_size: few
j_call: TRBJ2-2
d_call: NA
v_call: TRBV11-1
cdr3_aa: CASSLGGANTGELFF
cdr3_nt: TGTGCCAGCAGCTTAGGCGGCGCGAACACCGGGGAGCTGTTTTTT

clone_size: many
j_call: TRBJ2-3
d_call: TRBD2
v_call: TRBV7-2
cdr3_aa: CASSRNSGSADTQYF
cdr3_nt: TGTGCCAGCAGCCGAAATAGCGGGAGCGCAGATACGCAGTATTTT

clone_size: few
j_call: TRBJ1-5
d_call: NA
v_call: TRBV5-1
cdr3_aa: CASSRAPGPNQPQHF
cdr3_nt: TGCGCCAGCAGCCGGGCCCCTGGTCCCAATCAGCCCCAGCATTTT

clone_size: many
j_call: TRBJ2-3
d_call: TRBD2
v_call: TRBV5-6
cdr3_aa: CASSLGAGGPTDTQYF
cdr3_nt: TGTGCCAGCAGCTTGGGAGCGGGGGGGCCGACAGATACGCAGTATTTT

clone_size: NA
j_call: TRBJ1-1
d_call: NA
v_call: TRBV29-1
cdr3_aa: CSVATLLNTEAFF
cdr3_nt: TGCAGCGTTGCCACACTACTAAACACTGAAGCTTTCTTT

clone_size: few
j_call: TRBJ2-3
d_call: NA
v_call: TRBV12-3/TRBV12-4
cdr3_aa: CASSPRTNTDTQYF
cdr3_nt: TGTGCCAGCAGTCCGCGGACCAACACAGATACGCAGTATTTT

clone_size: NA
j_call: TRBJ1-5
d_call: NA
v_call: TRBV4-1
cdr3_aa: CASSQDPVGFQPQHF
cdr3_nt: TGCGCCAGCAGCCAAGATCCGGTCGGGTTTCAGCCCCAGCATTTT

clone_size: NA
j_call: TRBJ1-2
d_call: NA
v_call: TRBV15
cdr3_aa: CATSLPNHEGYGYTF
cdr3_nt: TGTGCCACCAGCTTACCTAATCACGAAGGGTATGGCTACACCTTC

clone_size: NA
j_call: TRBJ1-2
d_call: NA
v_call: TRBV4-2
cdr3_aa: CASSQELGYGYTF
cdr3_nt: TGTGCCAGCAGCCAAGAGCTCGGCTATGGCTACACCTTC

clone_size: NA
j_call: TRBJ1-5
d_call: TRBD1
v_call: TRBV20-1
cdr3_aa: CSARGQGAGQPQHF
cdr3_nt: TGCAGTGCTAGGGGACAGGGGGCCGGTCAGCCCCAGCATTTT

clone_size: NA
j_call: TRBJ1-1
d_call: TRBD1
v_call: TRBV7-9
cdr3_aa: CASSLGQMNTEAFF
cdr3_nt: TGTGCCAGCAGCTTGGGACAGATGAACACTGAAGCTTTCTTT